The 2 T cell receptor beta chains below all came from one sample that was sequenced in a study of blood T cells in healthy people across ages. A second PCR of about 7 to 12 cycles used a sample-barcoded 5' primer and a J-beta primer mix. From the 5' RACE reads, TCRdb called clonotypes with MiXCR, one entry per CDR3 protein. The sample comprises roughly 1.9 million distinct CDR3 sequences, 30% to 40% of which are singletons, and 23% rests with the top ten. What was sequenced was blood. These receptors were collected from a human donor in good health.

This clonotype appeared a few times. This chain uses TRBV2 with TRBJ1-1, with D tentatively TRBD1 (5 bases). The CDR3 has 14 residues. Germline loops: CDR1 SNHLY, CDR2 FYNNEI. V lost 6 bases and J 0 bases, leaving 11 bases between the germline ends. CDR3 in amino acids: CASRSGPMNTEAFF. CDR3 sequence (DNA): TGTGCCAGCAGATCGGGGCCTATGAACACTGAAGCTTTCTTT. Using reference TRBV2 and TRBJ1-1 for the parts outside the CDR3, the full variable domain is EPEVTQTPSHQVTQMGQEVILRCVPISNHLYFYWYRQILGQKVEFLVSFYNNEISEKSEIFDDQFSVERPDGSNFTLKIRSTKLEDSAMYFCASRSGPMNTEAFFGQGTRLTVV.

The V and J genes are TRBV5-1 and TRBJ2-1; 8 bases are a match to TRBD1. The CDR3 contains 17 residues. Trimming removed 0 bases from V and 5 bases from J; junction bases left unmatched: 10. Per germline, CDR1 SGHRS and CDR2 YFSETQ. The CDR3, as DNA: TGCGCCAGCAGCTTGGTCCCTGCAGGGGGCATGGACAATGAGCAGTTCTTC. Translating gives CASSLVPAGGMDNEQFF.